This entry is about one TCR beta chain. Per the original data handling: Cell counts per sample came from amplifying reference gene primers. Clones were read by immunoSEQ multiplex PCR, and TCRdb kept only the in-frame ones, dropping some. The DNA was the basis for D and trimming; V, J and clone size are from that table. The sample yields under 300,000 clones, around four fifths seen once. The CDR3 loop spans 16 amino acids. J gave up 0 bases and V 8 bases, and 7 bases lay outside the gene matches. CDR1 and CDR2 (germline): SNHLY, FYNNEI. This entry belongs to a study of blood T cell repertoires in COVID-19. About the study: Donors in the United States, Italy and Spain gave samples during acute or convalescent COVID-19. In each case, the material was cDNA or gDNA derived from T cells, B-cell-depleted T cells, or PBMCs.

The sample taken for sequencing was peripheral blood. The chain employs TRBV2 and TRBJ2-6, with 7 bases aligning to TRBD1. This receptor was obtained from a man aged 30-40 years who had recovered from COVID-19. This CDR3 reads CASHRGDHSGANVLTF. CDR3 coding DNA: TGTGCCAGCCACAGGGGAGACCACTCTGGGGCCAACGTCCTGACTTTC.